The present T cell receptor (beta chain) was sequenced within a study of immune heterogeneity within non-small cell lung tumors. Study details: Tumor histology was classified as squamous cell carcinoma in a few cases, non-squamous carcinoma in under 11 and not otherwise specified in 1.

Concerning this clonotype itself: The antigen is undetermined.

The CDR3 runs 14 residues. Germline CDR1 reads KGHDR; CDR2 reads SFDVKD. V gave up 5 bases and J gave up 2 bases; unmatched junction bases: 4. TCR beta CDR3 amplification used multiplex PCR with 32 V and 13 J primers. TCRdb reprocessed the multiplex PCR reads via MiXCR and lists one record per CDR3 protein. The sample yields approximately 3,200 distinct CDR3 sequences, 20% to 25% seen once. Each sample used approximately 550 ng of genomic DNA from bulk tumor tissue. Far-apart biopsies, several per primary tumor, were taken during surgery. Undergoing curative surgery were patients whose non-small cell lung cancer was untreated and newly diagnosed. Donor patients had newly diagnosed non-small cell lung cancer and were having surgery with curative intent. General study points: Clonotypes of T-cell receptor beta found at high frequency were largely distinct between individual patients. Identical dominant CDR3 beta clonotypes were found repeatedly across the tumor sites of a single patient, and these appeared alongside high-frequency clones that were unique to particular tumor locations.

The sequence was obtained from a man aged 60-69 years with non-small cell lung cancer. The V gene is TRBV24-1, the J gene TRBJ2-7; 8 nucleotides match TRBD1. The material sequenced was lung tumor tissue. CDR3 protein: CATSGGQEPYEQYF. CDR3 sequence (DNA): TGTGCCACCAGTGGGGGACAGGAGCCCTACGAGCAGTACTTC.